Listed here are 20 T cell receptor beta chains from one sample, sequenced in a study of T-cell memory formation after mild COVID-19. TCRdb reprocessed the 5' RACE reads via MiXCR and lists one record per CDR3 protein. In the table there are 410,000 or so distinct CDR3 sequences, 23% of which are singletons. Specimen: PBMCs or a T cell subset sorted from them (not recorded which). The receptors come from an adult woman who had mild COVID-19 (a few samples of this study predate the infection). Cell type and time point are not known.

The chain employs TRBV2 and TRBJ2-7, with TRBD2 matching 8 bases. J gave up 5 bases and V 8 bases, and 8 bases lay outside the gene matches. The germline V gene encodes CDR1 SNHLY and CDR2 FYNNEI. This CDR3 is 13 amino acids long. The CDR3: CASREGLVHEQYF. CDR3 nucleotide sequence: TGTGCCAGCCGAGAGGGACTAGTCCACGAGCAGTACTTC.

The chain joins TRBV11-2 to TRBJ2-2; D tentatively reads TRBD1 or TRBD2 (5 bases each). The CDR3 runs to 16 residues. V lost 1 base and J lost 0, with 9 bases in between. Germline CDR1 is SGHAT and CDR2 is FQNNGV. The CDR3 region has the DNA TGTGCCAGCAGCTTAGTTCGGGGCGCGAACACCGGGGAGCTGTTTTTT. Its translation: CASSLVRGANTGELFF.

The chain has TRBV30 and TRBJ1-5; no firm D call. V lost 4 bases, J lost 0 bases, and 10 bases lay in between. Germline V gene lookup returns CDR1 GTSNPN and CDR2 SVGIG (reference sequence). The CDR3 is 14 residues long. The CDR3 DNA is TGTGCCTGGACCCGACACAATAGCAATCAGCCCCAGCATTTT. This codes for CAWTRHNSNQPQHF.

The genes are TRBV5-1 and TRBJ1-2; 8 bases agree with TRBD1. The CDR3 covers 16 residues. After removal of 3 bases from V and 8 bases from J, the junction contained 15 bases not matched to a gene. The germline gives CDR1 SGHRS, CDR2 YFSETQ. As DNA, the CDR3 is TGCGCCAGCAGCTCCTTCTCCAGGGGGCACGGTAGAGGCTACACCTTC. The encoded protein is CASSSFSRGHGRGYTF. Full variable domain (outside the CDR3, taken from reference TRBV5-1 and TRBJ1-2): KAGVTQTPRYLIKTRGQQVTLSCSPISGHRSVSWYQQTPGQGLQFLFEYFSETQRNKGNFPGRFSGRQFSNSRSEMNVSTLELGDSALYLCASSSFSRGHGRGYTFGSGTRLTVV.

The gene calls are TRBV7-2 and TRBJ1-1, with a possible D match to TRBD1 (6 bases). This CDR3 contains 17 residues. From germline, CDR1 is SGHTA and CDR2 FQGNSA. V dropped 4 bases and J dropped 1 base, with 19 bases sitting between them. CDR3 nucleotides: TGTGCCAGCAGCTCCCCGGCAGGGGCCTTTGGGAACACTGAAGCTTTCTTT. Translating gives CASSSPAGAFGNTEAFF. The full variable domain, rest sourced from reference TRBV7-2 and TRBJ1-1, is GAGVSQSPSNKVTEKGKDVELRCDPISGHTALYWYRQSLGQGLEFLIYFQGNSAPDKSGLPSDRFSAERTGGSVSTLTIQRTQQEDSAVYLCASSSPAGAFGNTEAFFGQGTRLTVV.

This clonotype was recorded a few times. The chain is built from TRBV7-8 and TRBJ2-7, with TRBD2 identical over 11 bases. This CDR3 has 16 amino acids. V lost 5 bases to trimming and J lost 2 bases; unmatched junction nucleotides: 8. The germline gives CDR1 SGHVS, CDR2 FQNEAQ. CDR3 amino acids: CASSPRLAGTTYEQYF. Here the CDR3 DNA reads TGTGCCAGCAGCCCCCGACTAGCGGGGACGACCTACGAGCAGTACTTC. Complete variable domain (other parts from reference TRBV7-8 and TRBJ2-7): GAGVSQSPRYKVAKRGQDVALRCDPISGHVSLFWYQQALGQGPEFLTYFQNEAQLDKSGLPSDRFFAERPEGSVSTLKIQRTQQEDSAVYLCASSPRLAGTTYEQYFGPGTRLTVT.

This sequence joins TRBV29-1 and TRBJ2-7; 11 bases map to TRBD1. This CDR3 has 12 amino acids. The germline V gene encodes CDR1 SQVTM and CDR2 ANQGSEA. The junction had 1 base not matched to a gene; V was cut back by 6 bases and J by 3 bases. CDR3 protein: CSVGTGGYEQYF. The CDR3 nucleotides are TGCAGCGTGGGGACAGGGGGCTACGAGCAGTACTTC.

In this sample, this clonotype turned up a few times. This chain joins TRBV7-9 and TRBJ2-7, with D maybe TRBD2 (5 bases). The CDR3 has 16 residues. Trimming shortened V by 4 bases and J by 3 bases, and 19 bases separated the two germline ends. Germline CDR1 SEHNR, CDR2 FQNEAQ (reference sequence). This CDR3 reads CASSSGPLERFYEQYF. As DNA, the CDR3 is TGTGCCAGCAGCTCTGGGCCCCTAGAGCGGTTCTACGAGCAGTACTTC.

This clonotype was detected a few times. This chain links TRBV11-3 with TRBJ2-1; TRBD2 matches at 9 bases. Looked up from germline, CDR1 is SGHNT and CDR2 is YENEEA. V was clipped by 8 bases and J by 1 base; unmatched bases: 9. CDR3 size: 16 residues. The DNA for the CDR3 is TGTGCCAGCGCGGTAGTAGCGGGAGTATCCTACAATGAGCAGTTCTTC. This codes for CASAVVAGVSYNEQFF.

The chain couples TRBV11-3 to TRBJ2-1, with a possible D match to TRBD1 (5 bases). The CDR3 consists of 13 residues. In germline, CDR1 is SGHNT, CDR2 YENEEA. Trimming shortened V by 0 bases and J by 7 bases, and 7 bases separated the two germline ends. CDR3 nucleotides: TGTGCCAGCAGCTTAGAGCGGACAAATGAGCAGTTCTTC. It translates to CASSLERTNEQFF.

This chain links TRBV24-1 with TRBJ2-1; D uncertain. The CDR3 loop spans 11 amino acids. V was cut by 11 bases and J by 10 bases, with 14 bases left in between. The germline gives CDR1 KGHDR, CDR2 SFDVKD. The CDR3 loop reads CAIQAASEQFF. In DNA, the CDR3 is TGTGCCATCCAGGCCGCCAGCGAGCAGTTCTTC.

The rearrangement links TRBV30 to TRBJ1-1; D remains unclear. The CDR3 contains 13 residues. The V gene lost 2 bases and the J gene lost 0 bases, with 7 bases spanning the gap. Per germline, CDR1 GTSNPN and CDR2 SVGIG (reference sequence). CDR3 sequence reads: CAWSWVMNTEAFF. Written as DNA, the CDR3 is TGTGCCTGGAGTTGGGTTATGAACACTGAAGCTTTCTTT.

A few counts support this clonotype. This chain connects TRBV5-1 to TRBJ1-2, with 7 bases lining up with TRBD1. CDR1 SGHRS and CDR2 YFSETQ come from the germline V gene. V lost 2 bases to trimming and J lost 8 bases; unmatched junction nucleotides: 6. CDR3 length equals 13 residues. The CDR3 protein is CASSLRQGWGYTF. The CDR3 DNA is TGCGCCAGCAGCTTAAGACAGGGTTGGGGCTACACCTTC.

This clonotype was detected only a few times. The rearrangement links TRBV12-3 or TRBV12-4 to TRBJ2-7; D may be TRBD1 (5 bases). V was clipped by 5 bases and J by 7 bases, with 12 bases between them. This CDR3 contains 12 residues. The CDR3 region has the DNA TGTGCCAGCAGTATCCGCCGACAGGAGCAGTACTTC. This translates into CASSIRRQEQYF.

V gene TRBV27 combines with J gene TRBJ2-7; D call uncertain. Trimming shortened V by 2 bases and J by 0 bases, and 5 bases separated the two germline ends. The CDR3 loop spans 13 amino acids. The germline V gene has CDR1 MNHEY and CDR2 SMNVEV (reference sequence). CDR3 nucleotide sequence: TGTGCCAGCAGTTTAAAGTCCTCCTACGAGCAGTACTTC. As protein: CASSLKSSYEQYF.

This sequence joins TRBV29-1 and TRBJ2-3; TRBD1 or TRBD2 may be the D gene (5 bases each). This CDR3 region has 13 residues. In germline, CDR1 is SQVTM, CDR2 ANQGSEA. The CDR3: CTLERGLTDTQYF. DNA for the CDR3: TGCACCCTTGAACGGGGCCTCACAGATACGCAGTATTTT.

The chain has TRBV7-6 and TRBJ1-2; 9 bases line up with TRBD1. V was clipped by 4 bases and J by 1 base; unmatched bases: 7. This CDR3 spans 16 amino acids. Germline CDR1 and CDR2: SGHVS and FNYEAQ. The CDR3 nucleotides read TGTGCCAGCAGCTCCGGGACAGGGCGGGATAACTATGGCTACACCTTC. Its translation is CASSSGTGRDNYGYTF.

The chain links TRBV15 to TRBJ1-1; D gene uncertain. Germline-derived CDR1 and CDR2 are LNHNV and YYDKDF (reference sequence). The V end lost 3 bases, the J end lost 4 bases, and 3 bases lay between the germline ends. CDR3 length equals 11 residues. The CDR3 DNA is TGTGCCACCAGCAGGACCACTGAAGCTTTCTTT. This translates into CATSRTTEAFF.

The chain employs TRBV29-1 and TRBJ1-5; D gene ambiguous. Trimming stripped 4 bases from V and 2 bases from J, with 12 bases between. Germline V gene data show CDR1 as SQVTM and CDR2 as ANQGSEA. The length of the CDR3 is 14 residues. CDR3 in DNA: TGCAGCGTTGGGACCCCGGATGGCAATCAGCCCCAGCATTTT. It specifies CSVGTPDGNQPQHF.

This chain joins TRBV19 and TRBJ2-5; tentatively, D is TRBD2 (6 bases). The CDR3 runs 21 residues. With 1 base removed from V and 2 bases from J, the gap between germline ends came to 29 bases. Germline CDR1 and CDR2: LNHDA and SQIVND (reference sequence). CDR3 DNA sequence: TGTGCCAGTAGTATAGTAGTGAGGCCGGCGGGGATCCGACCAGGGCAAGAGACCCAGTACTTC. This sequence encodes CASSIVVRPAGIRPGQETQYF.